This entry lists 25 T cell receptor beta chains sequenced from one sample in a study of cytomegalovirus exposure and HLA in healthy donors. Amplification used 60 Vbeta primers and 13 Jbeta primers. Here immunoSEQ multiplex PCR was the method, and the copy in TCRdb shows in-frame clones only, minus some. The sample holds roughly 98,000 clones; approximately 75% are singletons and the top ten take around 3.2%. Source material: PBMCs. Receptor source: a female donor in good health and CMV-seropositive.

V gene TRBV7-2 combines with J gene TRBJ1-5, with D possibly matching TRBD1 (5 bases). V was pared by 2 bases and J by 7 bases, with 9 bases between. The CDR3 covers 13 residues. Germline CDR1 is SGHTA and CDR2 is FQGNSA. DNA of the CDR3: TGTGCCAGCAGCTTATCAGGGAGGCAGCCCCAGCATTTT. This gives the protein CASSLSGRQPQHF.

The rearrangement joins TRBV4-3 to TRBJ1-2; D might be TRBD1 (5 bases). The germline gives CDR1 LGHNA, CDR2 YSLEER. The CDR3 is 14 amino acids. V was pared by 0 bases and J by 3 bases, with 8 bases between. CDR3 region: CASSQEGGDYGYTF. The CDR3 region has the DNA TGCGCCAGCAGCCAAGAGGGGGGAGACTATGGCTACACCTTC.

The V gene is TRBV5-1, the J gene TRBJ1-4; D is ambiguous. The V end was cut by 4 bases, the J end by 8 bases, with 18 bases between. The CDR3 sequence is 15 residues long. From germline, CDR1 is SGHRS and CDR2 YFSETQ. As DNA, the CDR3 is TGCGCCAGCAGCCCTTCTCGGGGAAGCGACGAAAAACTGTTTTTT. Its translation: CASSPSRGSDEKLFF.

V usage is TRBV10-2 and J usage is TRBJ2-7, with 9 nucleotides matching TRBD1. Germline V gene lookup returns CDR1 WSHSY and CDR2 SAAADI. Losses at the gene ends were 6 bases for V and 1 base for J; bases not matched to a gene: 7. This CDR3 spans 15 amino acids. CDR3 region: CASRFGQGSSYEQYF. CDR3 DNA: TGCGCCAGCAGGTTCGGACAGGGGTCGTCCTACGAGCAGTACTTC.

This clone has a handful of counts. This chain uses TRBV6-1 with TRBJ2-7, with D possibly being TRBD1 (5 bases). The CDR3 is 14 residues long. V was pared by 2 bases and J by 3 bases, with 11 bases between. CDR1 MNHNS and CDR2 SASEGT come from the germline V gene. CDR3 residues: CASSEQGNVYEQYF. The CDR3 coding sequence is TGTGCCAGCAGTGAACAGGGCAACGTCTACGAGCAGTACTTC.

This chain connects TRBV5-1 to TRBJ1-6; TRBD1 aligns across 7 bases. Looked up from germline, CDR1 is SGHRS and CDR2 is YFSETQ. The junction had 6 bases not matched to a gene; V was cut back by 2 bases and J by 4 bases. This CDR3 spans 16 amino acids. In nucleotides, the CDR3 is TGCGCCAGCAGCTTTACAGGGGCCTCATATAATTCACCCCTCCACTTT. Translation gives CASSFTGASYNSPLHF.

This clone was found once. The chain links TRBV9 to TRBJ2-7; 7 nucleotides match TRBD2. The germline gives CDR1 SGDLS, CDR2 YYNGEE. Germline trimming cut 0 bases from V and 2 bases from J; bases unmatched to any gene: 5. CDR3 size: 15 residues. The DNA of the CDR3 is TGTGCCAGCAGCGTAGGACTAGCTGACCCCTACGAGCAGTACTTC. Residues: CASSVGLADPYEQYF.

V gene TRBV28 combines with J gene TRBJ2-7; TRBD1 matches 10 bases. Germline CDR1 is MDHEN and CDR2 is SYDVKM. J gave up 5 bases and V 8 bases, and 9 bases lay outside the gene matches. The CDR3 has 14 amino acids. The CDR3 protein is CASGATGGSDEQYF. The CDR3 bases are TGTGCCAGCGGGGCGACAGGGGGCTCGGACGAGCAGTACTTC. Full variable domain (missing parts from reference TRBV28 and TRBJ2-7): DVKVTQSSRYLVKRTGEKVFLECVQDMDHENMFWYRQDPGLGLRLIYFSYDVKMKEKGDIPEGYSVSREKKERFSLILESASTNQTSMYLCASGATGGSDEQYFGPGTRLTVT.

The chain recombines TRBV9 with TRBJ2-3; D not resolved. There are 15 residues in the CDR3. The V gene's germline CDR1 is SGDLS and CDR2 YYNGEE. Trimming took off 2 bases at V and 4 bases at J, with 14 bases between the two ends. CDR3 DNA sequence: TGTGCCAGCAGCGTGGGTCGGGTGTCTTCAGATACGCAGTATTTT. Amino acids: CASSVGRVSSDTQYF.

The rearrangement uses TRBV5-4 and TRBJ2-7; D not resolved. Germline V CDR1 and CDR2: SGHNT, YYREEE (reference sequence). The germline V and J ends were trimmed by 0 bases and 2 bases, with 6 bases remaining between them. The CDR3 loop spans 13 amino acids. The CDR3 is CASSLDGAYEQYF. The CDR3 coding sequence is TGTGCCAGCAGCTTGGACGGAGCCTACGAGCAGTACTTC.

The V call is TRBV5-1, the J call TRBJ2-7; the D gene is possibly TRBD1 (5 bases). Germline V gene data show CDR1 as SGHRS and CDR2 as YFSETQ. With 1 base removed from V and 5 bases from J, the gap between germline ends came to 10 bases. The CDR3 spans 13 residues. The CDR3 coding sequence is TGCGCCAGCAGCTTGAGCAGGGCCCACGAGCAGTACTTC. Amino acids: CASSLSRAHEQYF.

The V gene is TRBV5-1, the J gene TRBJ2-1; 7 nucleotides align to TRBD1. Per germline, CDR1 SGHRS and CDR2 YFSETQ. The CDR3 has 15 residues. J gave up 2 bases and V 0 bases, and 2 bases lay outside the gene matches. The CDR3 sequence is CASSLAGQPYNEQFF. The DNA of the CDR3 is TGCGCCAGCAGCTTGGCGGGACAGCCCTACAATGAGCAGTTCTTC.

This clone occurred a few times. The rearrangement joins TRBV28 to TRBJ1-3; unclear D gene. V shed 3 bases and J shed 0 bases, with 9 bases lying between them. The CDR3 runs to 15 residues. The germline gives CDR1 MDHEN, CDR2 SYDVKM. The CDR3, as DNA: TGTGCCAGCAGTTTGGCAGGCCTCTCTGGAAACACCATATATTTT. Translation: CASSLAGLSGNTIYF.

V gene TRBV5-1 combines with J gene TRBJ2-5; no clear D. Germline-derived CDR1 and CDR2 are SGHRS and YFSETQ. V was shortened by 0 bases and J by 4 bases, with 7 bases between the two germline ends. The CDR3 has 13 amino acids. CDR3 region: CASSLASRETQYF. CDR3 in DNA: TGCGCCAGCAGCTTGGCCTCTCGAGAGACCCAGTACTTC.

The chain uses TRBV6-5 and TRBJ1-2; 7 positions agree with TRBD1. The V gene end was trimmed by 4 bases and the J gene end by 7 bases; junction bases not matched to a gene: 0. From germline, CDR1 is MNHEY and CDR2 SVGAGI. The CDR3 consists of 11 residues. The CDR3: CASSSGGGYTF. The DNA of the CDR3 is TGTGCCAGCAGTTCAGGGGGTGGCTACACCTTC.

This clone came up a few times. J is TRBJ1-1 and V is TRBV30; a weak D match, TRBD1 (5 bases). The CDR3 has 13 amino acids. Trimming stripped 7 bases from V and 3 bases from J, with 15 bases between. Germline loops: CDR1 GTSNPN, CDR2 SVGIG (reference sequence). The CDR3 sequence: CASTLGPYTEAFF. The CDR3 DNA sequence: TGTGCCTCAACCTTGGGGCCCTACACTGAAGCTTTCTTT.

CDR3 region: CASSLQGTHEQYF. As DNA, the CDR3 is TGTGCCAGCAGCTTACAGGGGACCCACGAGCAGTACTTC. The rearrangement uses TRBV7-3 and TRBJ2-7, with D maybe TRBD1 (6 bases). This CDR3 region has 13 residues. Germline values: CDR1 SGHTA, CDR2 FQGTGA. V was trimmed by 2 bases and J by 5 bases, leaving 10 bases between them.

The V call is TRBV5-4, the J call TRBJ2-5; 14 bases align to TRBD2. This CDR3 region has 17 residues. Germline assignment: CDR1 SGHNT and CDR2 YYREEE (reference sequence). Unmatched junction bases numbered 6, after V lost 3 bases and J lost 2 bases. The chain's CDR3 is CASSSGTSGGLQETQYF. The CDR3 DNA reads TGTGCCAGCAGCTCCGGGACTAGCGGGGGTTTACAAGAGACCCAGTACTTC.

This chain joins TRBV7-2 and TRBJ2-2; no definite D call. Deletions cut 0 bases from V and 6 bases from J, with 8 bases between. Germline CDR1 is SGHTA and CDR2 is FQGNSA. This CDR3 has 14 residues. The CDR3 bases are TGTGCCAGCAGCTTAGCGCCCAGATCCGGGGAGCTGTTTTTT. It is translated as CASSLAPRSGELFF.

This clone has only one observation. This chain connects TRBV30 to TRBJ2-7; 9 bases align to TRBD1. The ends lost 1 base at V and 3 bases at J; junction bases unmatched: 7. This CDR3 contains 15 residues. Per germline, CDR1 GTSNPN and CDR2 SVGIG (reference sequence). The CDR3 nucleotides are TGTGCCTGGAGTGACCGGGACAGGGCCATCTACGAGCAGTACTTC. Encoded protein: CAWSDRDRAIYEQYF.

This clone was seen a single time. The V and J genes are TRBV7-2 and TRBJ1-2, with TRBD1 as a possible D gene (6 bases). V lost 6 bases, J lost 0 bases, and 11 bases lay in between. CDR3 length: 14 amino acids. Germline CDR1 reads SGHTA; CDR2 reads FQGNSA. CDR3 residues: CASSGKGANYGYTF. CDR3 DNA: TGTGCCAGCAGTGGGAAGGGGGCTAACTATGGCTACACCTTC.

The chain employs TRBV2 and TRBJ2-1; no clear D. The CDR3 is made up of 15 amino acids. CDR1 is SNHLY, CDR2 FYNNEI, per germline. The germline V and J ends were trimmed by 6 bases and 0 bases, with 12 bases remaining between them. The CDR3: CASSGPYPSYNEQFF. Written as DNA, the CDR3 is TGTGCCAGCAGCGGTCCTTACCCCTCCTACAATGAGCAGTTCTTC.

The CDR3: CASSPVTGAGETQYF. The CDR3 nucleotides are TGCGCCAGCAGCCCTGTTACAGGGGCTGGGGAGACCCAGTACTTC. This chain uses TRBV5-1 with TRBJ2-5; 7 bases line up with TRBD1. The germline CDR1 and CDR2 sequences are SGHRS and YFSETQ. The CDR3 length is 15 residues. Unmatched junction bases numbered 11, after V lost 4 bases and J lost 5 bases.

This clone was recorded a few times. The chain has TRBV5-4 and TRBJ2-1; 9 positions match TRBD1. Trimming removed 7 bases from V and 0 bases from J; junction bases left unmatched: 5. The germline V gene has CDR1 SGHNT and CDR2 YYREEE (reference sequence). CDR3 size: 15 residues. The DNA for the CDR3 is TGTGCCAGCGCATTGACAGGGGGCTCCTACAATGAGCAGTTCTTC. Its protein is CASALTGGSYNEQFF.

J is TRBJ2-4 and V is TRBV6-1; D perhaps matches TRBD2 (5 bases). The germline CDR1 and CDR2 sequences are MNHNS and SASEGT. The CDR3 totals 14 residues. Deletions cut 4 bases from V and 0 bases from J, with 7 bases between. CDR3 in DNA: TGTGCCAGCAGTGTTCGGGAAGCCAAAAACATTCAGTACTTC. Translated, it gives CASSVREAKNIQYF.